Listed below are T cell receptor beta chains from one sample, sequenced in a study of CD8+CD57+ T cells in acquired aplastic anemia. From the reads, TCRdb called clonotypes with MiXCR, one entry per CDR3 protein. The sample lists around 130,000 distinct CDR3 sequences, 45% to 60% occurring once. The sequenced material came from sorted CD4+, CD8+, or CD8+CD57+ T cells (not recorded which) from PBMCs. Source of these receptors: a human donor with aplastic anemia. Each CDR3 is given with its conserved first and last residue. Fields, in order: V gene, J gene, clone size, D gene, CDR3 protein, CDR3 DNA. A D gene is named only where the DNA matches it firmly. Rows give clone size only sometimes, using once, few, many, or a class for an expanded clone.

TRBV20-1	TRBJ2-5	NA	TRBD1	CSAMGPGQQETQYF	TGCAGTGCTATGGGACCGGGACAGCAAGAGACCCAGTACTTC
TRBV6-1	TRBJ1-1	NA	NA	CASSPGAGITEAFF	TGTGCCAGCAGCCCGGGGGCGGGCATCACTGAAGCTTTCTTT
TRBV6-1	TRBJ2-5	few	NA	CASSLRSEGGFPRQETQYF	TGTGCCAGCTCATTAAGGTCTGAGGGAGGATTCCCTAGGCAAGAGACCCAGTACTTC
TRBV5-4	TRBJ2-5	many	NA	CASSLTGLQETQYF	TGTGCCAGCAGCTTAACGGGCCTCCAAGAGACCCAGTACTTC
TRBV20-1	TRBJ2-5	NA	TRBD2	CSASGAGGPRETQYF	TGCAGTGCTAGTGGTGCGGGAGGCCCCCGGGAGACCCAGTACTTC
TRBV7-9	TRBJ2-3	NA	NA	CASSLDRGGSTDTQYF	TGTGCCAGCAGCTTAGACAGGGGAGGGAGCACAGATACGCAGTATTTT
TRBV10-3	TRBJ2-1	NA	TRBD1	CASRTGGNEQFF	TGTGCCAGCAGGACAGGGGGTAATGAGCAGTTCTTC
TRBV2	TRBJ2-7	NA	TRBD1	CASTPGQAGYEQYF	TGTGCCAGCACTCCGGGACAGGCAGGGTACGAGCAGTACTTC
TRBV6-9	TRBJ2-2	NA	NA	CASSSWGQVNTGELFF	TGTGCCAGCAGTTCTTGGGGGCAGGTCAACACCGGGGAGCTGTTTTTT
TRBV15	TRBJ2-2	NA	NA	CATSKHTGRPGELFF	TGTGCCACCAGCAAACATACAGGGCGTCCCGGGGAGCTGTTTTTT
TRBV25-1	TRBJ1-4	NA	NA	CASSKIQGSNEKLFF	TGTGCCAGCAGTAAGATACAGGGTTCTAATGAAAAACTGTTTTTT
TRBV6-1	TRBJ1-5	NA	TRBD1	CASSWTGRGQPQHF	TGTGCCAGCAGCTGGACAGGGCGAGGACAGCCCCAGCATTTT
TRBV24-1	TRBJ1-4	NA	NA	CATSDAGTEKLFF	TGTGCCACCAGTGATGCCGGGACTGAAAAACTGTTTTTT
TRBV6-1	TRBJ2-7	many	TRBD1	CAAEEGTGGYEQYF	TGTGCCGCGGAGGAAGGGACAGGGGGCTACGAGCAGTACTTC
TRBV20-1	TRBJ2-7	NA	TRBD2	CSARGPGSGVYEQYF	TGCAGTGCTCGAGGTCCCGGGAGCGGGGTCTACGAGCAGTACTTC
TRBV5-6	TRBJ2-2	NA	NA	CASSLELQGPTGELFF	TGTGCCAGCAGCTTGGAATTGCAGGGCCCTACCGGGGAGCTGTTTTTT
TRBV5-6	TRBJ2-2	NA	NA	CASSLYSGLAGELFF	TGTGCCAGCAGCTTGTATTCAGGGCTAGCCGGGGAGCTGTTTTTT
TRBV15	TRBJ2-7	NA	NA	CATSTSPDGGWEQYF	TGTGCCACCAGCACCTCTCCGGATGGGGGTTGGGAGCAGTACTTC
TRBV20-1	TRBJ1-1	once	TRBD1	CSAIQGANTEAFF	TGCAGTGCTATACAGGGGGCGAACACTGAAGCTTTCTTT
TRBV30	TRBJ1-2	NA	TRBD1	CAWALTTGFYGYTF	TGTGCCTGGGCCCTTACGACAGGGTTCTATGGCTACACCTTC
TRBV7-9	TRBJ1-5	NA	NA	CASSSTGSQPQHF	TGTGCCAGCAGCTCGACGGGGAGTCAGCCCCAGCATTTT
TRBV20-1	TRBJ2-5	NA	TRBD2	CSARGGTSQYQETQYF	TGCAGTGCTAGGGGGGGGACTAGCCAGTACCAAGAGACCCAGTACTTC
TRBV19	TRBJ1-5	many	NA	CASSIVGARRPQHF	TGTGCCAGTAGTATTGTGGGGGCCAGACGGCCCCAGCATTTT
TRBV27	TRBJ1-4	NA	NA	CASSLGQGEKLFF	TGTGCCAGCAGTTTAGGGCAAGGGGAAAAACTGTTTTTT
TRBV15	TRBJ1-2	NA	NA	CATSEANGGYTF	TGTGCCACCAGCGAGGCGAACGGAGGCTACACCTTC
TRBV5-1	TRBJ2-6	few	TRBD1	CASSLADRAGAGANVLTF	TGCGCCAGCAGCTTGGCAGACAGGGCCGGCGCCGGGGCCAACGTCCTGACTTTC
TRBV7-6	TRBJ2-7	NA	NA	CASSLVAGQGYEQYF	TGTGCCAGCAGCTTAGTAGCAGGGCAGGGCTACGAGCAGTACTTC
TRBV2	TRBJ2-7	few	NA	CASSEAAISALYEQYF	TGTGCCAGCAGTGAAGCGGCCATCTCCGCGCTCTACGAGCAGTACTTC
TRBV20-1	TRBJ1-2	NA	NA	CSAFYDGYTF	TGCAGTGCTTTTTATGATGGCTACACCTTC
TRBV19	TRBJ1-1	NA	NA	CASSSAGLGEAFF	TGTGCCAGTAGTTCGGCTGGACTGGGGGAAGCTTTCTTT
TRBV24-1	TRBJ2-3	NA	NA	CATSDLDNTDTQYF	TGTGCCACCAGTGACCTGGACAACACAGATACGCAGTATTTT
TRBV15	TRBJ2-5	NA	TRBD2	CATGAGGYNETQYF	TGTGCCACCGGAGCGGGAGGGTACAATGAGACCCAGTACTTC
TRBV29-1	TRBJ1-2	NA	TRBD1	CSVEAIGTGVDGYTF	TGCAGCGTTGAAGCTATCGGGACAGGGGTGGATGGCTACACCTTC
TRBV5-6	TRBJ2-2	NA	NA	CASSERRPWGTGELFF	TGTGCCAGCAGTGAAAGGCGGCCTTGGGGAACCGGGGAGCTGTTTTTT
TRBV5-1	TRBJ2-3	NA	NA	CASSPRGDGTDTQYF	TGCGCCAGCAGCCCCCGAGGGGATGGCACAGATACGCAGTATTTT
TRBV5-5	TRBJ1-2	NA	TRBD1	CASSFPRTGYGYTF	TGTGCCAGCAGCTTTCCCAGGACAGGCTATGGCTACACCTTC
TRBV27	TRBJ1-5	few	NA	CASSPFRGEQPQHF	TGTGCCAGCAGTCCCTTCAGGGGTGAGCAGCCCCAGCATTTT
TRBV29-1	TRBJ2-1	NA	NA	CSVDRQIGNEQFF	TGCAGCGTTGATCGGCAGATCGGAAATGAGCAGTTCTTC
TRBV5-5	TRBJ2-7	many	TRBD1	CASTSTGGGSYEQYF	TGTGCCAGCACCTCGACAGGGGGCGGCTCCTACGAGCAGTACTTC
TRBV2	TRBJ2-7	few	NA	CASSEGSVLYEQYF	TGTGCCAGCAGTGAAGGAAGCGTCCTCTACGAGCAGTACTTC
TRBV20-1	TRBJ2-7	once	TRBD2	CSASAVASGLVSEQYF	TGCAGTGCCAGCGCGGTGGCTAGCGGGCTCGTGAGCGAGCAGTACTTC
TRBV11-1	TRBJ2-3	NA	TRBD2	CASSGQTGTSGWGTDTQYF	TGTGCCAGCAGCGGGCAGACCGGGACTAGCGGGTGGGGCACAGATACGCAGTATTTT
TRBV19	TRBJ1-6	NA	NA	CASSVQGLNSPLHF	TGTGCCAGTAGCGTGCAGGGGCTAAATTCACCCCTCCACTTT
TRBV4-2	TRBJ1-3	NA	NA	CASSQDVASGNTIYF	TGTGCCAGCAGCCAAGACGTTGCCTCTGGAAACACCATATATTTT
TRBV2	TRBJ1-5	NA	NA	CASSELEGIQPQHF	TGTGCCAGCAGTGAACTTGAGGGAATACAGCCCCAGCATTTT
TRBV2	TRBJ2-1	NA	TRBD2	CASSDGTSGYNEQFF	TGTGCCAGCAGTGACGGGACTAGCGGGTACAATGAGCAGTTCTTC
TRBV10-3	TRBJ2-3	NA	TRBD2	CAISGPGLANTDTQYF	TGTGCCATCAGTGGGCCGGGACTAGCGAACACAGATACGCAGTATTTT
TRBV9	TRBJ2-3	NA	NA	CASSVDVQGTDTQYF	TGTGCCAGCAGCGTAGACGTTCAAGGGACAGATACGCAGTATTTT
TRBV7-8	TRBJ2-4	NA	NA	CASSLAGAKNIQYF	TGTGCCAGCAGCCTAGCAGGAGCCAAAAACATTCAGTACTTC
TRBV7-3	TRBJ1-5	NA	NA	CASSPDTQPQHF	TGTGCCAGCAGCCCAGACACTCAGCCCCAGCATTTT
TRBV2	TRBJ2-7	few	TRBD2	CASRLAGGYEQYF	TGTGCCAGCAGACTAGCGGGGGGGTACGAGCAGTACTTC
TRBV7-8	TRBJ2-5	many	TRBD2	CASSLSGGPPLETQYF	TGTGCCAGCAGCTTAAGCGGGGGGCCCCCTTTGGAGACCCAGTACTTC
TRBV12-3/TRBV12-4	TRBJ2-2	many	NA	CAIFRVGPTLEELFF	TGTGCGATCTTTAGGGTTGGCCCGACATTGGAGGAGCTGTTTTTT
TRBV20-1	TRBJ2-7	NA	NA	CSASVPVSYEQYF	TGCAGTGCTAGTGTGCCGGTCTCCTACGAGCAGTACTTC
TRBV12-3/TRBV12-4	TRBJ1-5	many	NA	CASSFTDSNQPQHF	TGTGCCAGCAGTTTCACAGATAGCAATCAGCCCCAGCATTTT
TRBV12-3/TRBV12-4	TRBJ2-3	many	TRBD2	CASSLRRLADTQYF	TGTGCCAGCAGTTTACGGAGACTAGCGGATACGCAGTATTTT
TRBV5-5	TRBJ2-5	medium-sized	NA	CASSLDSRVGPLLETQYF	TGTGCCAGCAGCTTGGATAGCAGGGTGGGTCCGTTACTAGAGACCCAGTACTTC
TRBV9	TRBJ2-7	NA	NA	CASSVAFNPYEQYF	TGTGCCAGCAGCGTAGCTTTTAATCCCTACGAGCAGTACTTC
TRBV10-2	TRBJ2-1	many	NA	CASRPDYNEQFF	TGCGCCAGCAGGCCGGACTACAATGAGCAGTTCTTC